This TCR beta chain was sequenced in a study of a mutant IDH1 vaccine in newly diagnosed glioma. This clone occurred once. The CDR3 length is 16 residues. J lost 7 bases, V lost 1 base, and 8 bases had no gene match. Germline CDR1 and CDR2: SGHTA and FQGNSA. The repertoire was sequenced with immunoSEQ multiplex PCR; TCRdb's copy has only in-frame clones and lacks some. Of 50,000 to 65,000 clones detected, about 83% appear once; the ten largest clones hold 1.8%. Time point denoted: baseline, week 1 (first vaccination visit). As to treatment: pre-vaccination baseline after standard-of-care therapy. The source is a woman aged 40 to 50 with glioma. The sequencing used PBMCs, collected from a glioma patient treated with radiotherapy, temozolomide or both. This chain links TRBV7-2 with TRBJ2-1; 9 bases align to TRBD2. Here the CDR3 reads CASSLGFAGGRNEQFF. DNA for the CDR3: TGTGCCAGCAGCTTAGGATTTGCGGGGGGGCGGAATGAGCAGTTCTTC.